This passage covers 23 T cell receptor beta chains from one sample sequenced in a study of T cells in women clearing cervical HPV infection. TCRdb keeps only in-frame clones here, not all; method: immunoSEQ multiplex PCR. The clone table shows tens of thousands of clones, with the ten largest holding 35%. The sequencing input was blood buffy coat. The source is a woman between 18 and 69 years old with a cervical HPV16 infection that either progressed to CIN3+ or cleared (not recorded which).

CDR3 DNA, as far as it was read: TGTGCCAGCAGCTTAATGGGGGGTCAGCCC. It translates to CASSLMGGQP. The entire CDR3 is CASSLMGGQPQHF. This chain uses TRBV11-2 with TRBJ1-5; possibly TRBD1 for D (5 bases). The read terminates 3 residues before the CDR3 end, so the remaining end is supplied by the germline J gene. CDR1 and CDR2 from the germline V gene are SGHAT and FQNNGV. The CDR3 spans 13 residues. The V end was cut by 2 bases, the J end by 6 bases, with 8 bases between.

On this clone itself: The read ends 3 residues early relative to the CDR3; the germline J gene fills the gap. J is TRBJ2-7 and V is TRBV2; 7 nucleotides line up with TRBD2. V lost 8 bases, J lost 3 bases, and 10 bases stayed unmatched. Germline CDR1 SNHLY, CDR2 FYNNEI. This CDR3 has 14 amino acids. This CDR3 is CASYRTSQDYEQYF. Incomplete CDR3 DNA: TGTGCCAGCTATCGGACTAGTCAAGACTACGAG.

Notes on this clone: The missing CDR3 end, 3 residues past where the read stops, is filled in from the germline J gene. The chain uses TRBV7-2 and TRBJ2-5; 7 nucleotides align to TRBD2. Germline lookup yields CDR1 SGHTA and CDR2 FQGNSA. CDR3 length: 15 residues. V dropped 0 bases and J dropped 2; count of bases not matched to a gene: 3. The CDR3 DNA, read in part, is TGTGCCAGCAGCTTAGCGCGGGGGTTTCAAGAGACC. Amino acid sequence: CASSLARGFQET. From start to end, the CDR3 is CASSLARGFQETQYF.

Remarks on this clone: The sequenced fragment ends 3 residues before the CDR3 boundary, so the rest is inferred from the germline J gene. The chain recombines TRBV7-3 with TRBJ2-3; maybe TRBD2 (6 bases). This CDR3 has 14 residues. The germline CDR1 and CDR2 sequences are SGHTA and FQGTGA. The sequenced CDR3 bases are TGTGCCAGCAGCTCCAACTCCGGAGGGGTGACG. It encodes CASSSNSGGVT. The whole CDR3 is CASSSNSGGVTQYF.

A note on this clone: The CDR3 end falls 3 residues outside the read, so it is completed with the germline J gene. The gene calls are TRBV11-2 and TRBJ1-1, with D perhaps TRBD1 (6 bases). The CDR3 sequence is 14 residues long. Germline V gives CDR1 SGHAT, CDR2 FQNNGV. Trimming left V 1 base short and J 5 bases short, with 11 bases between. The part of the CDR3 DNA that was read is TGTGCCAGCAGCTTAGCGCTGGGGGCAACTGAA. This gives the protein CASSLALGATE. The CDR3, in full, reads CASSLALGATEAFF.

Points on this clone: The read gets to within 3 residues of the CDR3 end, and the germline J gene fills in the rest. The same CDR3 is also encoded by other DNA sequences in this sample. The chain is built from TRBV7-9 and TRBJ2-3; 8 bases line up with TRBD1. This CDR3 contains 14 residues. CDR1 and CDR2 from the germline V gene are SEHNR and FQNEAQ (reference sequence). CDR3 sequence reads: CASSLGTGSQPQYF. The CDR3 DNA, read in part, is TGTGCCAGCAGCTTAGGGACAGGGAGCCAGCCG.

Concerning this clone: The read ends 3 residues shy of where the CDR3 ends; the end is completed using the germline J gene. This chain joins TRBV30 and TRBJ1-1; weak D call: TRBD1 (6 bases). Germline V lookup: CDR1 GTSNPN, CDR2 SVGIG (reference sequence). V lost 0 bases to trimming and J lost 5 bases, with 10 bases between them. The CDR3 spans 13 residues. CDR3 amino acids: CAWSVQRGTEAFF. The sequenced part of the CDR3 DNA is TGTGCCTGGAGTGTACAGAGGGGGACTGAA.

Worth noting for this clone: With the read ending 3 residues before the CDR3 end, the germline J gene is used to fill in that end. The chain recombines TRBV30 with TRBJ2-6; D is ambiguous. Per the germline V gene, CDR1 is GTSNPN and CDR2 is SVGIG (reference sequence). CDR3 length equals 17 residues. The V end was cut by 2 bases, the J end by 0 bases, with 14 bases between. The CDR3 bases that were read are TGTGCCTGGAGTAGAGGCAGTCGTTCCTCTGGGGCCAACGTC. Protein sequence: CAWSRGSRSSGANV. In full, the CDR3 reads CAWSRGSRSSGANVLTF.

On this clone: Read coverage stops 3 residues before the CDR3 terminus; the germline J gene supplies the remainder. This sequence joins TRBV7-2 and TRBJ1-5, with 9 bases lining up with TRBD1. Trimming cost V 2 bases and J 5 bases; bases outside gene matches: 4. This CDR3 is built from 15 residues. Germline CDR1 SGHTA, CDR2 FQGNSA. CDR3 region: CASSLNRGRDQPQHF. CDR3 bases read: TGTGCCAGCAGCTTAAACAGGGGGCGGGATCAGCCC.

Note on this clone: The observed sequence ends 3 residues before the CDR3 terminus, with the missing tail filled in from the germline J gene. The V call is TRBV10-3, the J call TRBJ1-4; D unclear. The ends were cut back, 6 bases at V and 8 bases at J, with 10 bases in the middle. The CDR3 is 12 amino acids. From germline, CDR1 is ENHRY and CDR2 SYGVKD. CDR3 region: CAISRGGEKLFF. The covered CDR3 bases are TGTGCCATCAGCCGGGGAGGCGAAAAA.

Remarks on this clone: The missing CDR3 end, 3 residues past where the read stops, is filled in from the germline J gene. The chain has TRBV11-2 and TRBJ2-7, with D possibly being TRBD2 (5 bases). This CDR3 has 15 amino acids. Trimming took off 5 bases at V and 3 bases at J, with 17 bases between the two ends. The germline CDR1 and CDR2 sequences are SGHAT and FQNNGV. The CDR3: CASSPAGPGVYEQYF. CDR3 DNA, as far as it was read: TGTGCCAGCAGCCCGGCGGGTCCCGGGGTCTACGAG.

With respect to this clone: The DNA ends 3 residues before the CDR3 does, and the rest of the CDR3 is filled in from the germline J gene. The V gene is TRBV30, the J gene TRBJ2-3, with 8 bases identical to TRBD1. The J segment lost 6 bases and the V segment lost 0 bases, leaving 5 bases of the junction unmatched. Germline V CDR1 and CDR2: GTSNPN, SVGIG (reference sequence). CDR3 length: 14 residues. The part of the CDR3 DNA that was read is TGTGCCTGGAGTGTACGGCAGGGGGCCGATACG. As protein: CAWSVRQGADT. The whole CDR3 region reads CAWSVRQGADTQYF.

The covered CDR3 bases are TGTGCCAGCAGTCCCAGAGCGGGGATAGAGACC. Protein sequence: CASSPRAGIET. The full CDR3 is CASSPRAGIETQYF. The chain uses TRBV6-2 or TRBV6-3 and TRBJ2-5; 7 bases align to TRBD2. The missing CDR3 end, 3 residues past where the read stops, is filled in from the germline J gene. V was pared by 5 bases and J by 4 bases, with 7 bases of the junction left unmatched. Germline V CDR1 and CDR2: MNHEY, SVGEGT. This CDR3 has 14 residues.

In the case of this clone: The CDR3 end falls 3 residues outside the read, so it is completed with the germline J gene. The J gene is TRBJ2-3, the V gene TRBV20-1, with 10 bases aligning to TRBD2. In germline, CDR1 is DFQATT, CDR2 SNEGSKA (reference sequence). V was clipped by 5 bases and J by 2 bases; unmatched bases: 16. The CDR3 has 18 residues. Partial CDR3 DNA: TGCAGTGCTCGCCTCCTTAGCGGGGGGTCTCTGAACACAGATACG. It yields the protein CSARLLSGGSLNTDT. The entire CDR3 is CSARLLSGGSLNTDTQYF.

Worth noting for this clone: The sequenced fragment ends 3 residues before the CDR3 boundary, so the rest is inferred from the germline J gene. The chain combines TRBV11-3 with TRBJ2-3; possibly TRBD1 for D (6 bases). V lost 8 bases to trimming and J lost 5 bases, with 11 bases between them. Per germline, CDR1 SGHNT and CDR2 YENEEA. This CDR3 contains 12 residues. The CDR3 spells CASSQTGDTQYF. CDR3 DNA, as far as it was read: TGTGCCAGCTCCCAGACAGGAGATACG.

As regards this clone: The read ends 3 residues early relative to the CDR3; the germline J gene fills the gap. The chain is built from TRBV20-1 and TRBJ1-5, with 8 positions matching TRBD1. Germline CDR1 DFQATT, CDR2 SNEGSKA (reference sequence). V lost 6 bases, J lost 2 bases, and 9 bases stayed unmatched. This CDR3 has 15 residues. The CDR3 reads CSALPQGAGNQPQHF. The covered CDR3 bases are TGCAGTGCCCTTCCCCAGGGGGCCGGCAATCAGCCC.

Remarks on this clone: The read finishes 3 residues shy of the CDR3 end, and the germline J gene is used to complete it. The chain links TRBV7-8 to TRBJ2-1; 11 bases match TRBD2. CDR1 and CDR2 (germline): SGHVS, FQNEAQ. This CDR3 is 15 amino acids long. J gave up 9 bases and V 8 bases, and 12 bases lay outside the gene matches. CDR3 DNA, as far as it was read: TGTGCCAGCGTACATAGCGGGGGGGCAAGTGCTGAG. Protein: CASVHSGGASAE. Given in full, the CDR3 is CASVHSGGASAEQFF.

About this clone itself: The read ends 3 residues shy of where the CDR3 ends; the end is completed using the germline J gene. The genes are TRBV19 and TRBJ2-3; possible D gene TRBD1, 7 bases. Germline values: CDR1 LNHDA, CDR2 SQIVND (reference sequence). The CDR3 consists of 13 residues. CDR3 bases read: TGTGCCAGTAGTATGGAGGGGGCGGAGACG. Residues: CASSMEGAET. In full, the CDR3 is CASSMEGAETQYF.

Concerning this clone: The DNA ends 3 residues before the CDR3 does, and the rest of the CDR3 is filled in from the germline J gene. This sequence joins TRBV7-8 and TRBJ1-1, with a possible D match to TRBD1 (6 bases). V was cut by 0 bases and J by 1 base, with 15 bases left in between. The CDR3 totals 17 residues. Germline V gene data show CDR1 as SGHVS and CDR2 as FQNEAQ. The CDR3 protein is CASSLAYQGTTNTEAFF. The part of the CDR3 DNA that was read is TGTGCCAGCAGCTTAGCGTATCAGGGGACGACGAACACTGAA.

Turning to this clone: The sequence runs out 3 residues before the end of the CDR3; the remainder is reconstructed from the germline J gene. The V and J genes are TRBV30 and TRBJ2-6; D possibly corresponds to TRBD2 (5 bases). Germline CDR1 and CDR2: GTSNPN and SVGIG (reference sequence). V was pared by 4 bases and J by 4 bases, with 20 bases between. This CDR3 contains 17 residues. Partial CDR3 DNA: TGTGCCTGGACCTGGGCAGGAGCCGGCGGGGGGGCCAACGTC. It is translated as CAWTWAGAGGGANV. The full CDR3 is CAWTWAGAGGGANVLTF.

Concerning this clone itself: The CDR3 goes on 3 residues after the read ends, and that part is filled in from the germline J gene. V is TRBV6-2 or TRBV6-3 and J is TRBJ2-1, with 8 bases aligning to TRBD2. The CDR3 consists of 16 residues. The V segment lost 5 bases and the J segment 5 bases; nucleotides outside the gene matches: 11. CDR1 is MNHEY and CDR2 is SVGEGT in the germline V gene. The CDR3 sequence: CASSLPVGGADNEQFF. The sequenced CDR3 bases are TGTGCCAGCAGTCTCCCCGTCGGGGGGGCGGACAATGAG.

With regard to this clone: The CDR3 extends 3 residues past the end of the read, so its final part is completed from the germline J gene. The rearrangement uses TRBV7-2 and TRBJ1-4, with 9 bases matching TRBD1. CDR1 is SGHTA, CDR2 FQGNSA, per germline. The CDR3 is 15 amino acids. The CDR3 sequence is CASSQEQGARSPLFF. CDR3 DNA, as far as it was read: TGTGCCAGCAGCCAAGAACAGGGGGCACGTTCACCA.

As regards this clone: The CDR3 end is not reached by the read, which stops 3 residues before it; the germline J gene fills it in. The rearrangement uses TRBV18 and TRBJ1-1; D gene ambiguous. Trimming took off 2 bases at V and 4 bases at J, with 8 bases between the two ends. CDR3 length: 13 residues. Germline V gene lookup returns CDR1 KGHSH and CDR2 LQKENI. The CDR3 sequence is CASSPAGGTEAFF. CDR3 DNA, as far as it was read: TGTGCCAGCTCACCAGCGGGCGGCACTGAA.